This T cell receptor beta chain appears in the sequencing data of a study of T-cell reconstitution after alpha-beta-depleted transplantation in children. Study-level findings and limits: Reported findings indicate that, about two months after transplant, alpha-beta T cells came from several hundred expanded clones, which were derived from non-depleted graft cells. Newly produced T cells mostly provided counts and TCRbeta diversity after one year, as hyperexpanded clones declined.

It was with unique molecular identifiers that the TCRbeta library was prepared. In TCRdb, the PCR reads were re-called with MiXCR into one record per CDR3 protein. The sample consists of about 980,000 distinct CDR3 sequences, less than 30% of them appearing once. V was shortened by 0 bases and J by 1 base, with 7 bases between the two germline ends. Per germline, CDR1 SQVTM and CDR2 ANQGSEA. The CDR3 extends over 14 amino acids. Worth noting for this clonotype: Its specificity is unknown. Lacking the conserved final phenylalanine or tryptophan, this CDR3 likely reflects a read error.

J is TRBJ1-3 and V is TRBV29-1, with D unclear. The origin of this receptor is a boy less than two years old who had a stem cell transplant for SCID, so the T cells may come from the graft donor. This material consisted of PBMCs, mostly from graft donor cells, taken 360 days after TCRalphabeta/CD19-depleted stem cell transplant. Here the CDR3 reads CSVEDPISGNTIYV. CDR3 nucleotides: TGCAGCGTTGAAGATCCCATTTCTGGAAACACCATATATGTT.